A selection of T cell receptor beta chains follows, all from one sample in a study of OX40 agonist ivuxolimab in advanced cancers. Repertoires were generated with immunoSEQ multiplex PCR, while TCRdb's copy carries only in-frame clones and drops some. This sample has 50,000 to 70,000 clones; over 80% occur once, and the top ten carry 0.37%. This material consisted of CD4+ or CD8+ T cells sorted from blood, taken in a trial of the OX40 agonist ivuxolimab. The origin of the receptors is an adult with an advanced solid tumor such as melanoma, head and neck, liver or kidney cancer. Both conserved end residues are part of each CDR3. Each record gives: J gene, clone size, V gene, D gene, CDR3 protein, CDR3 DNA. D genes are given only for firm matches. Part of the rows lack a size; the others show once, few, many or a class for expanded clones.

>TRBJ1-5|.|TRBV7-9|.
CASSLVSLRGFGSNQPQHF
TGTGCCAGCAGCTTGGTGTCTTTAAGGGGGTTTGGGAGCAATCAGCCCCAGCATTTT
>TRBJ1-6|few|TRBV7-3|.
CASSFLGPASNSPLHF
TGTGCCAGCAGCTTCCTCGGGCCAGCCTCGAATTCACCCCTCCACTTT
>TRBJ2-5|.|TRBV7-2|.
CASSSQGEETQYF
TGTGCCAGCAGCTCTCAGGGAGAAGAGACCCAGTACTTC
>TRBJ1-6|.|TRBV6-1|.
CAGRQTNNSPLHF
TGTGCCGGTAGGCAGACGAATAATTCACCCCTCCACTTT
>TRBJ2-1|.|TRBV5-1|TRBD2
CASSWAGTSLNEQFF
TGCGCCAGCAGCTGGGCCGGGACTAGCTTAAATGAGCAGTTCTTC
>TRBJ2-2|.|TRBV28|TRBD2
CASRPPGLVNTGELFF
TGTGCCAGCAGACCCCCGGGACTAGTTAACACCGGGGAGCTGTTTTTT
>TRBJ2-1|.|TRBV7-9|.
CASSFRQESYNEQFF
TGTGCCAGCAGCTTTCGACAGGAATCCTACAATGAGCAGTTCTTC
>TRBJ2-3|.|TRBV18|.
CASSPSSTGDTQYF
TGTGCCAGCTCACCATCCAGTACCGGAGATACGCAGTATTTT
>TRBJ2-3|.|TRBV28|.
CASSLRGGYTDTQYF
TGTGCCAGCAGTCTACGCGGAGGCTACACAGATACGCAGTATTTT
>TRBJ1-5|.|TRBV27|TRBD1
CASKFSDRVNQPQHF
TGTGCCAGCAAATTCTCCGACAGGGTAAATCAGCCCCAGCATTTT
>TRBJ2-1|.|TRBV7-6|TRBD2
CASRLGLAGDNEQFF
TGTGCCAGCAGACTAGGACTAGCGGGAGATAATGAGCAGTTCTTC
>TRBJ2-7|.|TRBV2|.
CASSLKGPLYEQYF
TGTGCCAGCAGCCTTAAGGGACCCCTCTACGAGCAGTACTTC
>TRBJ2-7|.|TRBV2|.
CASHRDSQYEQYF
TGTGCCAGCCACCGGGACTCCCAATACGAGCAGTACTTC
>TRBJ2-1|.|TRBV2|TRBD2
CASTRGEASEQFF
TGTGCCAGCACTCGGGGGGAGGCAAGTGAGCAGTTCTTC
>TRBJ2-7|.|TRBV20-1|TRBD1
CSAGQDYEQYF
TGCAGTGCAGGACAGGACTACGAGCAGTACTTC
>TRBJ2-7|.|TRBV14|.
CASSQEYRGEQYF
TGTGCCAGCAGCCAAGAATATAGGGGCGAGCAGTACTTC
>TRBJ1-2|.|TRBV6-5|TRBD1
CASRPPGQGNYGYTF
TGTGCCAGCAGACCCCCGGGACAGGGAAACTATGGCTACACCTTC
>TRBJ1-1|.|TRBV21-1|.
CASSTNRVRRTEAFF
TGTGCCAGCAGCACGAACAGGGTAAGGAGAACTGAAGCTTTCTTT
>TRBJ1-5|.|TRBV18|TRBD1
CASSPGTAYSNQPQHF
TGTGCCAGCTCACCCGGGACAGCTTATAGCAATCAGCCCCAGCATTTT
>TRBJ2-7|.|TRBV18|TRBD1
CASSLLDRGIYEQYF
TGTGCCAGCTCACTACTTGACAGGGGGATCTACGAGCAGTACTTC
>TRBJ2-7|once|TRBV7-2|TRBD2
CASSHGGASYEQYF
TGTGCCAGCAGCCACGGGGGGGCCTCCTACGAGCAGTACTTC
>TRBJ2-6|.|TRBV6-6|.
CASSSTSFSGANVLTF
TGTGCCAGCAGTTCGACCAGTTTCTCTGGGGCCAACGTCCTGACTTTC
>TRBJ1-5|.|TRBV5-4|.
CASSSGGETQPQHF
TGTGCCAGCAGCTCGGGGGGGGAGACACAGCCCCAGCATTTT
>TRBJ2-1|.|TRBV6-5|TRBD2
CASSQRGGEYNEQFF
TGTGCCAGCAGCCAGCGGGGGGGGGAGTACAATGAGCAGTTCTTC
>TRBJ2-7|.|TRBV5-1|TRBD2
CASSRNLAGQSSYEQYF
TGCGCCAGCAGCCGGAATTTAGCGGGCCAGAGCTCCTACGAGCAGTACTTC
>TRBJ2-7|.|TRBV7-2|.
CASSLPGFWPHEQYF
TGTGCCAGCAGCCTACCCGGTTTCTGGCCCCACGAGCAGTACTTC
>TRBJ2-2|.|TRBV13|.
CASTRMTDTANTGELFF
TGTGCCAGCACCCGAATGACAGATACTGCGAACACCGGGGAGCTGTTTTTT
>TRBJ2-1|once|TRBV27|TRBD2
CASSSGLAGDSEQFF
TGTGCCAGCAGTTCGGGACTAGCGGGAGATAGCGAGCAGTTCTTC
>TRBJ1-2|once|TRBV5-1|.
CASSLVQNYGYTF
TGCGCCAGCAGCTTGGTTCAGAACTATGGCTACACCTTC
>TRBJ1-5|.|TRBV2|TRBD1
CASSPQGGEPQHF
TGTGCCAGCAGCCCACAGGGGGGAGAGCCCCAGCATTTT
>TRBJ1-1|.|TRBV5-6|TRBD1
CASSGVVPGQGLMNTEAFF
TGTGCCAGCAGCGGCGTCGTCCCGGGACAGGGTTTAATGAACACTGAAGCTTTCTTT
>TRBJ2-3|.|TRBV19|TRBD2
CASSTPGGAVTDTQYF
TGTGCCAGTAGTACCCCCGGGGGGGCGGTCACAGATACGCAGTATTTT